These 23 T cell receptor beta chains were sequenced from one sample in a study of T cells in Graves' hyperthyroidism and ophthalmopathy. Regions amplified from RNA transcripts were the TCR beta CDR3 regions. HTBI primers were the set used in a first-round RT-PCR of the TCR CDR3. Each CDR3 protein is one row after TCRdb ran MiXCR on the multiplex PCR reads. The sample contains around 520,000 distinct CDR3 sequences, about 14% of which appear only once. Sequenced material: blood. The origin of the receptors is a woman aged 40-49 years with Graves' hyperthyroidism.

This clonotype was counted between two and nine times. This sequence joins TRBV28 and TRBJ1-4; TRBD1 matches at 8 bases. In germline, CDR1 is MDHEN, CDR2 SYDVKM. Trimming cost V 4 bases and J 2 bases; bases outside gene matches: 3. The CDR3 contains 15 residues. The CDR3 sequence is CASSSQGATNEKLFF. Here the CDR3 DNA reads TGTGCCAGCAGTTCTCAGGGGGCCACTAATGAAAAACTGTTTTTT. The full variable domain, rest sourced from reference TRBV28 and TRBJ1-4, is DVKVTQSSRYLVKRTGEKVFLECVQDMDHENMFWYRQDPGLGLRLIYFSYDVKMKEKGDIPEGYSVSREKKERFSLILESASTNQTSMYLCASSSQGATNEKLFFGSGTQLSVL.

For this clonotype: A clone one base away is much larger, so this may be a read error. The CDR3 loop is CASSLAAEKLFF. Here the CDR3 DNA reads TGTGCCAGCAGCTTAGCGGCGGAAAAACTGTTTTTT. V is TRBV7-2 and J is TRBJ1-4; D gene unclear. The ends were cut back, 0 bases at V and 8 bases at J, with 4 bases in the middle. The CDR3 contains 12 residues. Germline assignment: CDR1 SGHTA and CDR2 FQGNSA.

There are many counts of this clonotype. This rearrangement joins TRBV7-2 to TRBJ1-1; a weak D match, TRBD1 (6 bases). Germline V gene lookup returns CDR1 SGHTA and CDR2 FQGNSA. There are 15 residues in the CDR3. Trimming left V 3 bases short and J 2 bases short, with 13 bases between. The CDR3 protein is CASSFLGGANTEAFF. The CDR3 region has the DNA TGTGCCAGCAGCTTCTTGGGGGGGGCAAACACTGAAGCTTTCTTT.

This clonotype was seen at least ten times. The chain recombines TRBV18 with TRBJ2-1, with D hard to call. The CDR3 covers 18 residues. Trimming pared 3 bases from V and 0 bases from J, leaving 18 bases between. Germline V lookup: CDR1 KGHSH, CDR2 LQKENI. In DNA form, the CDR3 reads TGTGCCAGCTCACCCTCTATGTGGCGGCCTGGCTCCTACAATGAGCAGTTCTTC. This translates into CASSPSMWRPGSYNEQFF.

At least ten counts were recorded for this clonotype. The rearrangement links TRBV12-3 or TRBV12-4 to TRBJ1-1; TRBD1 is a possible D gene (5 bases). The V and J ends lost 6 bases and 1 base respectively, with 15 bases between them. CDR3 size: 15 residues. The CDR3 nucleotides read TGTGCCAGCAGCCCGACCGGGACGGGGAACACTGAAGCTTTCTTT. This sequence encodes CASSPTGTGNTEAFF.

This clonotype was observed many times. CDR3 DNA sequence: TGTGCCAGCAGCCCGGCGGGCGGGAGGTGGGGCAATGAGCAGTTCTTC. Protein sequence: CASSPAGGRWGNEQFF. The gene calls are TRBV28 and TRBJ2-1, with 8 bases aligning to TRBD2. Germline V gene lookup returns CDR1 MDHEN and CDR2 SYDVKM. The V segment lost 6 bases and the J segment 6 bases; nucleotides outside the gene matches: 13. This CDR3 comprises 16 residues.

The chain carries TRBV19 and TRBJ1-2; D is perhaps TRBD1 (5 bases). Germline CDR1 and CDR2: LNHDA and SQIVND (reference sequence). V dropped 7 bases and J dropped 2 bases, with 17 bases sitting between them. The CDR3 is 15 amino acids. The chain's CDR3 is CASTLMAGQNYGYTF. The CDR3 nucleotides read TGTGCCAGTACCTTGATGGCAGGGCAGAACTATGGCTACACCTTC.

In this sample, this clonotype turned up a few times. V is TRBV3-1 and J is TRBJ2-1, with D possibly matching TRBD2 (6 bases). Between the trimmed V and J ends, which lost 4 bases and 9 bases, there was a span of 13 bases. This CDR3 contains 13 residues. The germline CDR1 and CDR2 sequences are LGHDT and YNNKEL (reference sequence). The CDR3 bases are TGTGCCAGCAGCCGGGGGACTTCATTTGAGCAGTTCTTC. Translated: CASSRGTSFEQFF.

The chain's CDR3 is CASSALQGASGNTIYF. The CDR3 DNA follows: TGCGCCAGCAGCGCGCTACAGGGGGCTTCTGGAAACACCATATATTTT. The J gene is TRBJ1-3, the V gene TRBV5-1, with 9 nucleotides matching TRBD1. V was pared by 4 bases and J by 1 base, with 6 bases of the junction left unmatched. CDR3 length: 16 amino acids. The germline V gene has CDR1 SGHRS and CDR2 YFSETQ. Variable domain in full (rest from reference TRBV5-1 and TRBJ1-3): KAGVTQTPRYLIKTRGQQVTLSCSPISGHRSVSWYQQTPGQGLQFLFEYFSETQRNKGNFPGRFSGRQFSNSRSEMNVSTLELGDSALYLCASSALQGASGNTIYFGEGSWLTVV.

This clonotype was recorded at least ten times. V and J are TRBV2 and TRBJ1-4, with D possibly TRBD1 on 6 matching bases. The CDR3 consists of 15 residues. V was trimmed by 5 bases and J by 8 bases, leaving 18 bases between them. Germline V CDR1 and CDR2: SNHLY, FYNNEI. CDR3 sequence: CASSPRQERREKLFF. In nucleotides, the CDR3 is TGTGCCAGCAGTCCCCGACAGGAGAGAAGGGAAAAACTGTTTTTT. Full variable domain (missing parts from reference TRBV2 and TRBJ1-4): EPEVTQTPSHQVTQMGQEVILRCVPISNHLYFYWYRQILGQKVEFLVSFYNNEISEKSEIFDDQFSVERPDGSNFTLKIRSTKLEDSAMYFCASSPRQERREKLFFGSGTQLSVL.

This clonotype has just a few counts. The gene calls are TRBV6-5 and TRBJ1-2, with D possibly TRBD1 on 5 matching bases. From germline, CDR1 is MNHEY and CDR2 SVGAGI. CDR3 length: 14 residues. Trimming removed 2 bases from V and 6 bases from J, with 13 bases in between. In nucleotides, the CDR3 is TGTGCCAGCAGTTACAGGGGTGGAAATGATGGCTACACCTTC. Protein product: CASSYRGGNDGYTF.

This clonotype was observed many times. V gene TRBV6-1 combines with J gene TRBJ2-1; TRBD2 is a possible D gene (6 bases). Germline V gene data show CDR1 as MNHNS and CDR2 as SASEGT. The CDR3 contains 14 residues. With 7 bases removed from V and 6 bases from J, the gap between germline ends came to 16 bases. The CDR3 region has the DNA TGTGCCAGCACCCCTCTAGCGAGTGGCAATGAGCAGTTCTTC. Its translation is CASTPLASGNEQFF.

This clonotype was found many times. This chain's CDR3 is CASSPTLTGSYGYTF. The DNA of the CDR3 is TGTGCCAGCAGTCCCACCCTGACAGGGTCCTATGGCTACACCTTC. This chain uses TRBV27 with TRBJ1-2; 7 bases align to TRBD1. Per the germline V gene, CDR1 is MNHEY and CDR2 is SMNVEV (reference sequence). The ends lost 5 bases at V and 4 bases at J; junction bases unmatched: 10. This CDR3 comprises 15 residues.

This clonotype was counted many times. The genes are TRBV28 and TRBJ1-5; D ambiguous. With 7 bases removed from V and 6 bases from J, the gap between germline ends came to 13 bases. This CDR3 spans 13 amino acids. CDR1 MDHEN and CDR2 SYDVKM come from the germline V gene. CDR3 region: CASTPSGGQPQHF. The CDR3 region has the DNA TGTGCCAGCACCCCGTCGGGCGGTCAGCCCCAGCATTTT.

This clonotype occurred many times. This chain joins TRBV28 and TRBJ1-5; D remains ambiguous. CDR1 and CDR2 (germline): MDHEN, SYDVKM. This CDR3 contains 11 residues. With 5 bases removed from V and 5 bases from J, the gap between germline ends came to 4 bases. The CDR3 region has the DNA TGTGCCAGCAGTGACTATCAGCCCCAGCATTTT. This sequence encodes CASSDYQPQHF.

This clonotype was seen many times. The chain carries TRBV5-1 and TRBJ1-4; D is possibly TRBD1 (6 bases). Germline CDR1 reads SGHRS; CDR2 reads YFSETQ. V lost 4 bases and J lost 3, with 16 bases in between. The CDR3 covers 16 residues. The CDR3 DNA reads TGCGCCAGCAGCCCGACACCGACAGGCTCTAATGAAAAACTGTTTTTT. The encoded protein is CASSPTPTGSNEKLFF.

This clonotype was counted between two and nine times. This sequence joins TRBV12-3 or TRBV12-4 and TRBJ1-5, with D perhaps matching TRBD1 (5 bases). There are 14 residues in the CDR3. The V end was cut by 9 bases, the J end by 7 bases, with 19 bases between. The CDR3 bases are TGTGCCAGTTATTCAGGGAGCCTACGCCAGCCCCAGCATTTT. Protein: CASYSGSLRQPQHF.

The table lists this clonotype with many counts. This chain connects TRBV7-9 to TRBJ2-3; perhaps TRBD1 as D (6 bases). CDR3 length: 18 amino acids. Looked up from germline, CDR1 is SEHNR and CDR2 is FQNEAQ (reference sequence). V dropped 0 bases and J dropped 2 bases, with 18 bases sitting between them. CDR3 sequence reads: CASSLAQIGQITTDTQYF. In DNA, the CDR3 is TGTGCCAGCAGCTTAGCGCAGATAGGACAGATTACCACAGATACGCAGTATTTT. Variable domain in full (rest from reference TRBV7-9 and TRBJ2-3): DTGVSQNPRHKITKRGQNVTFRCDPISEHNRLYWYRQTLGQGPEFLTYFQNEAQLEKSRLLSDRFSAERPKGSFSTLEIQRTEQGDSAMYLCASSLAQIGQITTDTQYFGPGTRLTVL.

This clonotype showed up many times. The chain is built from TRBV5-1 and TRBJ2-1; tentative D call: TRBD2 (5 bases). Trimming pared 0 bases from V and 2 bases from J, leaving 12 bases between. Germline CDR1 is SGHRS and CDR2 is YFSETQ. CDR3 size: 16 residues. The CDR3 nucleotides read TGCGCCAGCAGCTTGGTTGGGAGTCCCCCCTACAATGAGCAGTTCTTC. It specifies CASSLVGSPPYNEQFF.

This chain links TRBV7-9 with TRBJ2-7, with 9 bases identical to TRBD2. The V and J ends lost 7 bases and 5 bases, in that order; junction bases with no gene match: 12. CDR3 length equals 15 residues. Germline V lookup: CDR1 SEHNR, CDR2 FQNEAQ (reference sequence). The CDR3: CASTSSAGGPNEQYF. The DNA for the CDR3 is TGTGCCAGCACCTCGTCGGCGGGAGGGCCGAACGAGCAGTACTTC.

In this sample, this clonotype turned up many times. V usage is TRBV28 and J usage is TRBJ1-2; no firm D call. V shed 5 bases and J shed 5 bases, with 18 bases lying between them. The CDR3 runs 15 residues. Germline CDR1 MDHEN, CDR2 SYDVKM. The CDR3 DNA follows: TGTGCCAGCAGTCCCGGGCCGGTTGGAAGGTATGGCTACACCTTC. It codes for CASSPGPVGRYGYTF.

This clonotype was seen at least ten times. The V gene is TRBV10-3, the J gene TRBJ2-5, with 11 bases identical to TRBD2. The germline V gene has CDR1 ENHRY and CDR2 SYGVKD. This CDR3 has 15 amino acids. The V segment lost 3 bases and the J segment 2 bases; nucleotides outside the gene matches: 2. CDR3 in amino acids: CAISDGTSGQETQYF. CDR3 nucleotide sequence: TGTGCCATCAGTGATGGGACTAGCGGACAAGAGACCCAGTACTTC.

This clonotype was counted only a few times. The chain combines TRBV19 with TRBJ1-4; 8 bases map to TRBD1. This CDR3 comprises 17 residues. J was trimmed by 2 bases and V by 2 bases; bases with no gene match: 7. CDR1 LNHDA and CDR2 SQIVND come from the germline V gene (reference sequence). This CDR3 reads CASSIRPGTGTNEKLFF. CDR3 in DNA: TGTGCCAGTAGTATACGGCCCGGGACAGGCACTAATGAAAAACTGTTTTTT.